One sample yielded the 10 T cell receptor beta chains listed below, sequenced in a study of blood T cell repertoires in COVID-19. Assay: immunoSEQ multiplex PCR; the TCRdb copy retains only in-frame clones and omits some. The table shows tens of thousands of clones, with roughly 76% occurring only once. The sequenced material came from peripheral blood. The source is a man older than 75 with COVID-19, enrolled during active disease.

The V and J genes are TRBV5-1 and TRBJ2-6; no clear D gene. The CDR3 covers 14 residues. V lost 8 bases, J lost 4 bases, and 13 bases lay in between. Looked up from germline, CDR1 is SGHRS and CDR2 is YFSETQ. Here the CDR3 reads CASAKTQGANVLTF. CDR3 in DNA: TGCGCCAGTGCCAAAACACAGGGGGCCAACGTCCTGACTTTC.

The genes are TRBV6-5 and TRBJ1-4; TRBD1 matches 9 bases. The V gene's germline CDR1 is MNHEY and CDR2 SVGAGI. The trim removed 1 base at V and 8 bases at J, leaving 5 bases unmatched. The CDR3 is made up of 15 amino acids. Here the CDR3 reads CASSYLQGAREKLFF. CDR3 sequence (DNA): TGTGCCAGCAGTTACTTACAGGGGGCGCGGGAAAAACTGTTTTTT.

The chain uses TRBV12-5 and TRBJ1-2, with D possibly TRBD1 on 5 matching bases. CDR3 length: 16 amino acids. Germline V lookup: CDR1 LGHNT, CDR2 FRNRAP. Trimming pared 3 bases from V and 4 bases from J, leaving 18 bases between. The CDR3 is CASGFLGWGVSYGYTF. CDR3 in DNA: TGTGCTAGTGGTTTCTTGGGGTGGGGGGTGAGCTATGGCTACACCTTC.

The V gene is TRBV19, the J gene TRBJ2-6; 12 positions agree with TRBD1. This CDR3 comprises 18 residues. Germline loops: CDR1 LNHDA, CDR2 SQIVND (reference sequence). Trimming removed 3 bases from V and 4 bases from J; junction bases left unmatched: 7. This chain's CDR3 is CASSIIRDRGPGANVLTF. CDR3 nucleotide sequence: TGTGCCAGTAGTATTATCCGGGACAGGGGGCCCGGGGCCAACGTCCTGACTTTC.

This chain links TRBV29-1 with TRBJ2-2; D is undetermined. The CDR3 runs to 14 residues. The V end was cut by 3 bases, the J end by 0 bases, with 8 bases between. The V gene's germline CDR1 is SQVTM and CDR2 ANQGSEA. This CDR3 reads CSVDSVSNTGELFF. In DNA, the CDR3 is TGCAGCGTTGATTCGGTATCGAACACCGGGGAGCTGTTTTTT.

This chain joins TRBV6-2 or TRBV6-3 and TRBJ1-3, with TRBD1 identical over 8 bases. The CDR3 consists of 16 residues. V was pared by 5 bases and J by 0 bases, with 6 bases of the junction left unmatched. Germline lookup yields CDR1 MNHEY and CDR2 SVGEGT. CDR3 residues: CASSTRDRLSGNTIYF. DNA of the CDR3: TGTGCCAGCAGTACCCGGGACAGGCTCTCTGGAAACACCATATATTTT.

The chain's CDR3 is CASSLNFGVSSPLHF. Written as DNA, the CDR3 is TGTGCCAGCAGCTTAAATTTCGGGGTTTCTTCACCCCTCCACTTT. The chain links TRBV7-9 to TRBJ1-6; D gene uncertain. Trimming left V 2 bases short and J 9 bases short, with 14 bases between. The germline V gene encodes CDR1 SEHNR and CDR2 FQNEAQ (reference sequence). The length of the CDR3 is 15 residues.

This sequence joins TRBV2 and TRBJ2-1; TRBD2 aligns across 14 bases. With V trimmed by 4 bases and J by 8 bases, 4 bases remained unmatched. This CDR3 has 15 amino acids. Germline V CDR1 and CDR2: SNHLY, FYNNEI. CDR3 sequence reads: CASSGLAGGEDEQFF. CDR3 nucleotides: TGTGCCAGCAGTGGACTAGCGGGAGGGGAGGATGAGCAGTTCTTC.

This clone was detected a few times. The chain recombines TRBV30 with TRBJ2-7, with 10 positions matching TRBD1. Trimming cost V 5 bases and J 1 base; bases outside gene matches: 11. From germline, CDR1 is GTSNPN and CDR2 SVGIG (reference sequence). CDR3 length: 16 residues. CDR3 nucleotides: TGTGCCTGGGGGACAGGGGCGGCGAGAGGATCCTACGAGCAGTACTTC. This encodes CAWGTGAARGSYEQYF. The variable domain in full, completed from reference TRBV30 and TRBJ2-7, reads SQTIHQWPATLVQPVGSPLSLECTVEGTSNPNLYWYRQAAGRGLQLLFYSVGIGQISSEVPQNLSASRPQDRQFILSSKKLLLSDSGFYLCAWGTGAARGSYEQYFGPGTRLTVT.

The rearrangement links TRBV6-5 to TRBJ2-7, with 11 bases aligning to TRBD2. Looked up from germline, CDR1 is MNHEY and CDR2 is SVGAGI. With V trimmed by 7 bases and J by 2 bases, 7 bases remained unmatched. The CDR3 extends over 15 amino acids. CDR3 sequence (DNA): TGTGCCAGCACCTGGGGGACTAGCGGTACCTACGAGCAGTACTTC. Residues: CASTWGTSGTYEQYF.